These 19 T cell receptor beta chains originate from one sample sequenced in a study of cytomegalovirus exposure and HLA in healthy donors. PCR used 60 Vbeta primers and 13 Jbeta primers. Assay used: immunoSEQ multiplex PCR; TCRdb lists only in-frame clones, some missing. Of 200,000 to 250,000 clones listed, roughly 80% are singletons. The sequencing input was PBMCs. All receptors derive from a girl aged 2 to 9 in good health and CMV-seronegative.

This clone was recorded once. The rearrangement links TRBV5-1 to TRBJ1-2; 8 bases match TRBD1. This CDR3 has 15 residues. Trimming cost V 4 bases and J 4 bases; bases outside gene matches: 9. From germline, CDR1 is SGHRS and CDR2 YFSETQ. This chain's CDR3 is CASSLTGDPGYGYTF. CDR3 nucleotide sequence: TGCGCCAGCAGCCTGACAGGGGACCCAGGCTATGGCTACACCTTC.

The gene calls are TRBV6-1 and TRBJ1-4, with D tentatively TRBD1 (6 bases). Germline CDR1 MNHNS, CDR2 SASEGT. The CDR3 runs 11 residues. With 8 bases removed from V and 7 bases from J, the gap between germline ends came to 8 bases. DNA of the CDR3: TGTGCCAGCCAGGGGAGTGAAAAACTGTTTTTT. Amino acids: CASQGSEKLFF.

This clone came up once. The V and J genes are TRBV30 and TRBJ1-4; possibly TRBD1 for D (6 bases). CDR1 is GTSNPN, CDR2 SVGIG, per germline (reference sequence). This CDR3 region has 16 residues. V lost 4 bases and J lost 4, with 19 bases in between. The CDR3 protein is CAWTNYRDKINEKLFF. The CDR3 DNA reads TGTGCCTGGACCAATTATAGGGACAAGATTAATGAAAAACTGTTTTTT.

The chain employs TRBV7-9 and TRBJ2-7, with 8 bases matching TRBD1. The junction had 8 bases not matched to a gene; V was cut back by 5 bases and J by 5 bases. This CDR3 is built from 14 residues. Germline assignment: CDR1 SEHNR and CDR2 FQNEAQ (reference sequence). CDR3 loop: CASSRQAGGHEQYF. CDR3 in DNA: TGTGCCAGCAGCCGACAGGCAGGGGGCCACGAGCAGTACTTC. Based on the CDR3 plus reference TRBV7-9 and TRBJ2-7, the full variable domain is DTGVSQNPRHKITKRGQNVTFRCDPISEHNRLYWYRQTLGQGPEFLTYFQNEAQLEKSRLLSDRFSAERPKGSFSTLEIQRTEQGDSAMYLCASSRQAGGHEQYFGPGTRLTVT.

The CDR3 protein is CASSLGGQVDEQFF. The DNA of the CDR3 is TGCGCCAGCAGCTTGGGCGGACAGGTTGATGAGCAGTTCTTC. The chain couples TRBV5-1 to TRBJ2-1; 7 bases agree with TRBD1. The CDR3 is 14 amino acids. Germline V gene lookup returns CDR1 SGHRS and CDR2 YFSETQ. Trimming cost V 0 bases and J 8 bases; bases outside gene matches: 5.

The chain joins TRBV10-3 to TRBJ2-5, with 8 bases lining up with TRBD2. V lost 3 bases and J lost 5; bases outside the gene matches: 11. Germline lookup yields CDR1 ENHRY and CDR2 SYGVKD. The CDR3 length is 16 residues. The CDR3 is CAISDPTSAPVETQYF. Here the CDR3 DNA reads TGTGCCATCAGTGACCCGACTAGCGCCCCCGTCGAGACCCAGTACTTC.

The chain is built from TRBV2 and TRBJ1-1; D perhaps matches TRBD1 (5 bases). The CDR3 spans 11 residues. Germline CDR1 and CDR2: SNHLY and FYNNEI. Trimming removed 6 bases at V and 5 bases at J, with 7 bases between. Here the CDR3 reads CASRGGTEAFF. The CDR3, as DNA: TGTGCCAGCAGGGGGGGGACTGAAGCTTTCTTT.

This clone was counted once. The CDR3 sequence is CASRFREDREGAFF. As DNA, the CDR3 is TGCGCCAGCAGGTTTAGAGAGGACAGGGAGGGAGCTTTCTTT. The chain joins TRBV5-1 to TRBJ1-1; 8 bases are a match to TRBD1. Germline V lookup: CDR1 SGHRS, CDR2 YFSETQ. This CDR3 is 14 amino acids long. Losses at the gene ends were 5 bases for V and 10 bases for J; bases not matched to a gene: 13.

The CDR3: CASSPTPSGRTYEQYF. As DNA, the CDR3 is TGTGCCAGCAGCCCGACACCGAGCGGGAGGACTTACGAGCAGTACTTC. The chain couples TRBV5-6 to TRBJ2-7, with 9 bases lining up with TRBD2. The CDR3 covers 16 residues. The germline V gene has CDR1 SGHDT and CDR2 YYEEEE. Losses at the gene ends were 4 bases for V and 4 bases for J; bases not matched to a gene: 12. The whole variable domain, remainder taken from reference TRBV5-6 and TRBJ2-7, is DAGVTQSPTHLIKTRGQQVTLRCSPKSGHDTVSWYQQALGQGPQFIFQYYEEEERQRGNFPDRFSGHQFPNYSSELNVNALLLGDSALYLCASSPTPSGRTYEQYFGPGTRLTVT.

The sample holds one count of this clone. This rearrangement joins TRBV9 to TRBJ2-3; 9 bases align to TRBD2. The V gene end was trimmed by 2 bases and the J gene end by 6 bases; junction bases not matched to a gene: 13. Per the germline V gene, CDR1 is SGDLS and CDR2 is YYNGEE. The CDR3 loop spans 17 amino acids. The CDR3 DNA is TGTGCCAGCAGCGTGGGTAGCGGGAGAGATATCCCGGATACGCAGTATTTT. Its translation: CASSVGSGRDIPDTQYF.

This chain uses TRBV7-9 with TRBJ1-2, with unresolved D. The germline gives CDR1 SEHNR, CDR2 FQNEAQ (reference sequence). This CDR3 spans 14 amino acids. V was trimmed by 5 bases and J by 1 base, leaving 11 bases between them. The CDR3 nucleotides read TGTGCCAGCAGCCCTGGGCGCCTTAACTATGGCTACACCTTC. Translated, it gives CASSPGRLNYGYTF. Variable domain in full (rest from reference TRBV7-9 and TRBJ1-2): DTGVSQNPRHKITKRGQNVTFRCDPISEHNRLYWYRQTLGQGPEFLTYFQNEAQLEKSRLLSDRFSAERPKGSFSTLEIQRTEQGDSAMYLCASSPGRLNYGYTFGSGTRLTVV.

The chain joins TRBV5-1 to TRBJ1-2; 10 bases are a match to TRBD1. The V segment lost 0 bases and the J segment 4 bases; nucleotides outside the gene matches: 12. The CDR3 is made up of 18 amino acids. The V gene's germline CDR1 is SGHRS and CDR2 YFSETQ. As DNA, the CDR3 is TGCGCCAGCAGCTTGGACCCCGACAGGGGGCTCTTCTTCTATGGCTACACCTTC. Its translation is CASSLDPDRGLFFYGYTF.

The chain uses TRBV27 and TRBJ2-1, with TRBD2 matching over 9 bases. J gave up 0 bases and V 5 bases, and 8 bases lay outside the gene matches. The CDR3 consists of 17 residues. Germline values: CDR1 MNHEY, CDR2 SMNVEV (reference sequence). This CDR3 reads CASSPGLAYNSYNEQFF. Written as DNA, the CDR3 is TGTGCCAGCAGTCCCGGACTAGCGTACAACTCCTACAATGAGCAGTTCTTC.

V usage is TRBV16 and J usage is TRBJ1-4; D is undetermined. Between the trimmed V and J ends, which lost 2 bases and 8 bases, there was a span of 12 bases. CDR1 and CDR2 from the germline V gene are KGHSY and FQNENV. The CDR3 contains 14 residues. CDR3: CASSQEVAAEKLFF. CDR3 nucleotides: TGTGCCAGCAGCCAAGAAGTGGCGGCCGAAAAACTGTTTTTT.

The chain carries TRBV7-2 and TRBJ1-5; D gene uncertain. There are 13 residues in the CDR3. Trimming removed 1 base from V and 4 bases from J, with 5 bases in between. Germline V gene lookup returns CDR1 SGHTA and CDR2 FQGNSA. CDR3 sequence: CASSLVENQPQHF. CDR3 nucleotides: TGTGCCAGCAGCTTAGTGGAGAATCAGCCCCAGCATTTT.

This chain links TRBV10-2 with TRBJ1-5, with a possible D match to TRBD1 (6 bases). CDR3 length: 16 amino acids. V was trimmed by 3 bases and J by 5 bases, leaving 17 bases between them. The germline gives CDR1 WSHSY, CDR2 SAAADI. The CDR3 DNA follows: TGCGCCAGCAGTGAAATGTTTTTGGACAGCGATCAGCCCCAGCATTTT. The encoded protein is CASSEMFLDSDQPQHF.

This rearrangement joins TRBV7-2 to TRBJ2-5, with D possibly TRBD2 on 6 matching bases. The CDR3 totals 15 residues. The V and J ends lost 2 bases and 2 bases respectively, with 12 bases between them. The germline V gene has CDR1 SGHTA and CDR2 FQGNSA. CDR3 loop: CASSLLGGVQETQYF. In DNA, the CDR3 is TGTGCCAGCAGCTTACTTGGCGGGGTTCAAGAGACCCAGTACTTC.

The chain carries TRBV10-1 and TRBJ1-5; tentative D call: TRBD1 (6 bases). Germline CDR1 reads WNHNN; CDR2 reads SYGVQD (reference sequence). Trimming took off 11 bases at V and 0 bases at J, with 20 bases between the two ends. This CDR3 spans 16 amino acids. The CDR3 DNA reads as TGCGCCCCTACAGGGAACCTGCAGTATAGCAATCAGCCCCAGCATTTT. Encoded protein: CAPTGNLQYSNQPQHF.

V is TRBV6-4 and J is TRBJ2-3; the match to TRBD1 covers 7 bases. This CDR3 has 16 residues. J gave up 6 bases and V 6 bases, and 15 bases lay outside the gene matches. CDR1 is MRHNA and CDR2 is SNTAGT in the germline V gene. The CDR3 loop is CASSVERQGVIDTQYF. In DNA form, the CDR3 reads TGTGCCAGCAGCGTCGAGAGACAGGGTGTCATCGATACGCAGTATTTT.